This TCR beta chain is from a study of spatial heterogeneity in lung cancer. This clonotype was found a few times. Its antigen is as yet unknown. As to time point: sample taken at primary tumor resection. Unsorted samples of tumor, nontumor lung or frozen PBMC had their whole RNA sequenced. Study-wide findings and caveats: Follow-up blood showed ubiquitous expanded tumor TCRs less than blood at resection did.

Each CDR3 protein gets one entry after TCRdb re-called the 5' RACE reads with MiXCR. Of roughly 75,000 distinct CDR3 sequences in the sample, 13% were seen once. Sequences were derived from PBMCs, sampled at surgery. The clonotype comes from a male donor with early-stage non-small cell lung cancer.

In DNA, the CDR3 is TGCGCCAGCAGCTCCGGGAACTCTGGGGCCAACGTCCTGACTTTC. Residues: CASSSGNSGANVLTF. The J gene is TRBJ2-6, the V gene TRBV5-1; maybe TRBD2 (5 bases). Between the trimmed V and J ends, which lost 3 bases and 0 bases, there was a span of 7 bases. CDR1 SGHRS and CDR2 YFSETQ come from the germline V gene. CDR3 length equals 15 residues.